A selection of T cell receptor beta chains follows, all from one sample in a study of early T cells in non-severe SARS-CoV-2 infection. MiXCR was run by TCRdb on the 5' RACE reads, yielding one entry per CDR3 protein. The sample yields around 57,000 distinct CDR3 sequences, around a tenth seen once. The material sequenced was whole blood. All receptors come from an adult who was a healthcare worker with PCR-confirmed SARS-CoV-2 infection or an uninfected control (not recorded which). Both conserved end residues are part of each CDR3. A D gene is named only where the DNA matches it firmly. Not every row has a clone size; where given, it reads once, few, many or a size class.

D gene: .; clone size: many; J gene: TRBJ2-5; CDR3 length: 14; V gene: TRBV27; CDR3 DNA: TGTGCCAGCAGTTTATCTACCGGGTCGAAGACCCAGTACTTC; CDR3 protein: CASSLSTGSKTQYF
D gene: .; clone size: many; J gene: TRBJ2-7; CDR3 length: 15; V gene: TRBV12-3/TRBV12-4; CDR3 DNA: TGTGCCAGCAGTTTGGACACCGATGGGGTCTATGAGCAGTACTTC; CDR3 protein: CASSLDTDGVYEQYF
D gene: .; clone size: many; J gene: TRBJ1-1; CDR3 length: 13; V gene: TRBV9; CDR3 DNA: TGTGCCAGCAGCGTCGAGTGGTCTACTGAAGCTTTCTTT; CDR3 protein: CASSVEWSTEAFF
D gene: TRBD2; clone size: many; J gene: TRBJ2-6; CDR3 length: 17; V gene: TRBV3-1; CDR3 DNA: TGTGCCAACCGCGGACTAGCGGGGACTTCTGGGGCCAACGTCCTGACTTTC; CDR3 protein: CANRGLAGTSGANVLTF
D gene: .; clone size: .; J gene: TRBJ2-7; CDR3 length: 12; V gene: TRBV3-1; CDR3 DNA: TGTGCCAGCAGCCAAGTGATCGCCGAGCAGTACTTC; CDR3 protein: CASSQVIAEQYF
D gene: TRBD1; clone size: .; J gene: TRBJ2-7; CDR3 length: 14; V gene: TRBV27; CDR3 DNA: TGTGCCAGCAGTCCGGACAGGGCCAACTACGAGCAGTACTTC; CDR3 protein: CASSPDRANYEQYF
D gene: .; clone size: .; J gene: TRBJ2-3; CDR3 length: 15; V gene: TRBV4-2; CDR3 DNA: TGTGCCAGCACCCCCGGGACTCAAAGCACAGATACGCAGTATTTT; CDR3 protein: CASTPGTQSTDTQYF
D gene: .; clone size: .; J gene: TRBJ2-3; CDR3 length: 14; V gene: TRBV29-1; CDR3 DNA: TGCAGCGGCGTACGGGGGCCGGTTGTAGATACGCAGTATTTT; CDR3 protein: CSGVRGPVVDTQYF
D gene: TRBD2; clone size: many; J gene: TRBJ2-1; CDR3 length: 16; V gene: TRBV7-9; CDR3 DNA: TGTGCCAGCAGCTTAGCCCTAGCGGGGTCCTACAATGAGCAGTTCTTC; CDR3 protein: CASSLALAGSYNEQFF
D gene: .; clone size: .; J gene: TRBJ2-5; CDR3 length: 18; V gene: TRBV6-4; CDR3 DNA: TGTGCCAGCAGTGACCCGACTAGGGGGAAACTCGGGGGAGAGACCCAGTACTTC; CDR3 protein: CASSDPTRGKLGGETQYF
D gene: TRBD1; clone size: .; J gene: TRBJ1-4; CDR3 length: 15; V gene: TRBV12-3/TRBV12-4; CDR3 DNA: TGTGCCAGCAGCCTACACGGGACAGGGGATGAAAAACTGTTTTTT; CDR3 protein: CASSLHGTGDEKLFF
D gene: .; clone size: .; J gene: TRBJ2-5; CDR3 length: 11; V gene: TRBV20-1; CDR3 DNA: TGCAGTGCTAGGGTAGCGCAGACCCAGTACTTC; CDR3 protein: CSARVAQTQYF
D gene: .; clone size: few; J gene: TRBJ1-2; CDR3 length: 15; V gene: TRBV7-9; CDR3 DNA: TGTGCCAGCAGCCGCCCACTGGATGCGGGGTATGGCTACACCTTC; CDR3 protein: CASSRPLDAGYGYTF
D gene: TRBD2; clone size: many; J gene: TRBJ2-3; CDR3 length: 14; V gene: TRBV24-1; CDR3 DNA: TGTGCCACCAACCCGGGACTAGGTACAGATACGCAGTATTTT; CDR3 protein: CATNPGLGTDTQYF
D gene: .; clone size: many; J gene: TRBJ2-2; CDR3 length: 18; V gene: TRBV12-2; CDR3 DNA: TGTGCAAGTCGCCCCGGGACAGACCCTTCCGCGAACACCGGGGAGCTGTTTTTT; CDR3 protein: CASRPGTDPSANTGELFF
D gene: .; clone size: .; J gene: TRBJ2-7; CDR3 length: 14; V gene: TRBV28; CDR3 DNA: TGTGCCAGCAGTTCATTCCGGGACACCTACGAGCAGTACTTC; CDR3 protein: CASSSFRDTYEQYF
D gene: .; clone size: few; J gene: TRBJ2-1; CDR3 length: 14; V gene: TRBV10-1; CDR3 DNA: TGCGCCAGCACCCCTGGGCAGGTGGACAATGAGCAGTTCTTC; CDR3 protein: CASTPGQVDNEQFF
D gene: .; clone size: few; J gene: TRBJ1-1; CDR3 length: 13; V gene: TRBV18; CDR3 DNA: TGTGCCAGCTCACCGGTGGAGGGGAGAGGAGCTTTCTTT; CDR3 protein: CASSPVEGRGAFF
D gene: TRBD1; clone size: many; J gene: TRBJ2-1; CDR3 length: 16; V gene: TRBV7-6; CDR3 DNA: TGTGCCAGCAGCTTCCGACCGGGACAGGGATACAATGAGCAGTTCTTC; CDR3 protein: CASSFRPGQGYNEQFF
D gene: .; clone size: .; J gene: TRBJ2-2; CDR3 length: 14; V gene: TRBV10-3; CDR3 DNA: TGTGCCATCACCGGGACATACGATACCGGGGAGCTGTTTTTT; CDR3 protein: CAITGTYDTGELFF
D gene: TRBD1; clone size: many; J gene: TRBJ2-1; CDR3 length: 13; V gene: TRBV12-3/TRBV12-4; CDR3 DNA: TGTGCCAGCAGGGTAACAGGGGGCGGCGAGCAGTTCTTC; CDR3 protein: CASRVTGGGEQFF
D gene: .; clone size: few; J gene: TRBJ2-7; CDR3 length: 14; V gene: TRBV7-6; CDR3 DNA: TGTGCCAGCAGCTTAGCGCGTGGGTACTACGAGCAGTACTTC; CDR3 protein: CASSLARGYYEQYF
D gene: .; clone size: .; J gene: TRBJ1-5; CDR3 length: 14; V gene: TRBV3-1; CDR3 DNA: TGTGCCAGCAGCCTGGACGGTAGCAATCAGCCCCAGCATTTT; CDR3 protein: CASSLDGSNQPQHF
D gene: .; clone size: few; J gene: TRBJ1-2; CDR3 length: 12; V gene: TRBV2; CDR3 DNA: TGTGCCAGCATCGAACGGGACTATGGCTACACCTTC; CDR3 protein: CASIERDYGYTF
D gene: TRBD1; clone size: .; J gene: TRBJ2-7; CDR3 length: 13; V gene: TRBV28; CDR3 DNA: TGTGCCAGCAGTTCTCCAGGGGGTGGCGAGCAGTACTTC; CDR3 protein: CASSSPGGGEQYF
D gene: .; clone size: .; J gene: TRBJ2-4; CDR3 length: 13; V gene: TRBV11-2; CDR3 DNA: TGTGCCAGCAGCCCGGGACCTGAAAACATTCAGTACTTC; CDR3 protein: CASSPGPENIQYF
D gene: .; clone size: .; J gene: TRBJ2-2; CDR3 length: 18; V gene: TRBV20-1; CDR3 DNA: TGCAGTGCTAGAGCCGCTCCCGGGGCAGGGCCTCCCACCGGGGAGCTGTTTTTT; CDR3 protein: CSARAAPGAGPPTGELFF
D gene: .; clone size: many; J gene: TRBJ2-7; CDR3 length: 14; V gene: TRBV2; CDR3 DNA: TGTGCCAGCACCAGGACCGAGATCCCGTACGAGCAGTACTTC; CDR3 protein: CASTRTEIPYEQYF
D gene: TRBD2; clone size: few; J gene: TRBJ2-7; CDR3 length: 14; V gene: TRBV11-2; CDR3 DNA: TGTGCCAGCAGCTTAACAGCGGGAGTGGACGAGCAGTACTTC; CDR3 protein: CASSLTAGVDEQYF
D gene: TRBD1; clone size: .; J gene: TRBJ2-7; CDR3 length: 14; V gene: TRBV27; CDR3 DNA: TGTGCCAGCAGCCTGACAGGGGGCTTGGGGGAGCAGTACTTC; CDR3 protein: CASSLTGGLGEQYF
D gene: .; clone size: many; J gene: TRBJ2-2; CDR3 length: 14; V gene: TRBV7-3; CDR3 DNA: TGTGCCAGCAGCCCGACAGTGAACACCGGGGAGCTGTTTTTT; CDR3 protein: CASSPTVNTGELFF